The next 18 T cell receptor beta chains were all read from a single sample in a study of cytomegalovirus exposure and HLA in healthy donors. A multiplex PCR was run with 60 Vbeta primers and 13 Jbeta primers. Profiled with immunoSEQ multiplex PCR; TCRdb holds only in-frame clones, not every one. This sample has about 77,000 clones, with approximately 78% found just once. The specimen sequenced was PBMCs. These receptors came from a man aged 35 to 55 in good health and CMV-seronegative.

The J gene is TRBJ1-2, the V gene TRBV7-2, with D unresolved. Trimming took 1 base from V and 8 from J, leaving 11 bases between them. Germline lookup yields CDR1 SGHTA and CDR2 FQGNSA. The CDR3 sequence is 13 residues long. The CDR3 DNA reads TGTGCCAGCAGCTTAGATTGGAGAAGGGGCTACACCTTC. Residues: CASSLDWRRGYTF.

The chain has TRBV30 and TRBJ1-5, with 8 bases aligning to TRBD1. Germline assignment: CDR1 GTSNPN and CDR2 SVGIG (reference sequence). The CDR3 has 13 amino acids. V dropped 3 bases and J dropped 6; count of bases not matched to a gene: 4. The CDR3 DNA reads TGTGCCTGGAGCCCAGGGGGCTTTCAGCCCCAGCATTTT. It is translated as CAWSPGGFQPQHF.

For the CDR3, the DNA is TGTGCCAGCAGCCAAGGCGGGACAGGGACATACGAGCAGTACTTC. Its translation is CASSQGGTGTYEQYF. This chain joins TRBV14 and TRBJ2-7, with 9 bases aligning to TRBD1. Trimming cost V 1 base and J 4 bases; bases outside gene matches: 5. CDR1 SGHDN and CDR2 FVKESK come from the germline V gene. The CDR3 is 15 amino acids.

This sequence joins TRBV5-1 and TRBJ2-7; TRBD1 is a possible D gene (7 bases). There are 15 residues in the CDR3. V was pared by 7 bases and J by 2 bases, with 19 bases between. Germline-derived CDR1 and CDR2 are SGHRS and YFSETQ. The chain's CDR3 is CASRLGTDYTYEQYF. DNA for the CDR3: TGCGCCAGCCGACTAGGGACAGACTATACCTACGAGCAGTACTTC. The full variable domain, its missing parts supplied by reference TRBV5-1 and TRBJ2-7, is KAGVTQTPRYLIKTRGQQVTLSCSPISGHRSVSWYQQTPGQGLQFLFEYFSETQRNKGNFPGRFSGRQFSNSRSEMNVSTLELGDSALYLCASRLGTDYTYEQYFGPGTRLTVT.

This clone was recorded only once. CDR3 sequence reads: CASTPNRLAGGKNEQFF. The CDR3 DNA reads as TGTGCCAGTACCCCCAACAGATTAGCGGGAGGCAAAAATGAGCAGTTCTTC. V gene TRBV19 combines with J gene TRBJ2-1, with TRBD2 matching over 10 bases. Trimming removed 7 bases from V and 7 bases from J; junction bases left unmatched: 16. The CDR3 contains 17 residues. The V gene's germline CDR1 is LNHDA and CDR2 SQIVND (reference sequence).

The chain is built from TRBV19 and TRBJ1-1, with D maybe TRBD1 (6 bases). Trimming cost V 6 bases and J 3 bases, with 11 bases left between them. Germline assignment: CDR1 LNHDA and CDR2 SQIVND (reference sequence). The CDR3 sequence is 13 residues long. CDR3 sequence (DNA): TGTGCCAGTAGCAGGGGTTGGGACACTGAAGCTTTCTTT. The encoded protein is CASSRGWDTEAFF.

The rearrangement links TRBV7-9 to TRBJ2-2; 12 nucleotides agree with TRBD2. The germline gives CDR1 SEHNR, CDR2 FQNEAQ (reference sequence). The ends lost 9 bases at V and 5 bases at J; junction bases unmatched: 4. The CDR3 loop spans 14 amino acids. DNA for the CDR3: TGTGCCAGTCCTGGACTAGCGGGGACCGGGGAGCTGTTTTTT. Its translation is CASPGLAGTGELFF.

The J gene is TRBJ2-1, the V gene TRBV21-1; no check of the table's D call, TRBD2, against the DNA was made. TRBV21-1 is tagged as a pseudogene. The CDR3 loop spans 16 amino acids. CDR3 in amino acids: CASTLREREIYNEQFF. The CDR3 DNA reads TGTGCCAGCACCCTACGGGAGCGGGAGATATACAATGAGCAGTTCTTC.

The chain joins TRBV6-5 to TRBJ1-2, with TRBD1 matching 9 bases. V lost 4 bases to trimming and J lost 4 bases; unmatched junction nucleotides: 4. Germline V gene sequence: CDR1 MNHEY, CDR2 SVGAGI. This CDR3 comprises 14 residues. The CDR3: CASSFTGGRYGYTF. CDR3 sequence (DNA): TGTGCCAGCAGTTTCACAGGGGGCCGCTATGGCTACACCTTC.

This rearrangement joins TRBV7-6 to TRBJ2-3, with 8 bases aligning to TRBD1. The CDR3 has 16 amino acids. CDR1 is SGHVS and CDR2 is FNYEAQ in the germline V gene. J was trimmed by 2 bases and V by 1 base; bases with no gene match: 5. The CDR3 DNA is TGTGCCAGCAGCTTAGGAACAGGGGGGACCACAGATACGCAGTATTTT. This codes for CASSLGTGGTTDTQYF.

The J gene is TRBJ2-7, the V gene TRBV30; 7 bases align to TRBD2. With 5 bases clipped from V and 4 bases from J, the junction kept 14 bases outside the gene matches. The length of the CDR3 is 15 residues. The germline V gene has CDR1 GTSNPN and CDR2 SVGIG (reference sequence). The CDR3 nucleotides are TGTGCCTGGCGACAGTGGCTAGCGGTTTCTTACGAGCAGTACTTC. The encoded protein is CAWRQWLAVSYEQYF. The full variable domain, completed using reference TRBV30 and TRBJ2-7, is SQTIHQWPATLVQPVGSPLSLECTVEGTSNPNLYWYRQAAGRGLQLLFYSVGIGQISSEVPQNLSASRPQDRQFILSSKKLLLSDSGFYLCAWRQWLAVSYEQYFGPGTRLTVT.

The chain uses TRBV5-6 and TRBJ1-5; 9 nucleotides match TRBD1. The germline CDR1 and CDR2 sequences are SGHDT and YYEEEE. The CDR3 consists of 14 residues. J was trimmed by 7 bases and V by 3 bases; bases with no gene match: 5. CDR3 amino acids: CASSSGQGGQPQHF. DNA of the CDR3: TGTGCCAGCAGCTCGGGACAGGGAGGGCAGCCCCAGCATTTT.

The rearrangement joins TRBV5-1 to TRBJ1-4, with 7 bases lining up with TRBD1. V was clipped by 4 bases and J by 4 bases; unmatched bases: 4. The germline gives CDR1 SGHRS, CDR2 YFSETQ. This CDR3 is 14 amino acids long. The CDR3 region is CASSADRSNEKLFF. CDR3 in DNA: TGCGCCAGCAGCGCGGACAGGAGTAATGAAAAACTGTTTTTT.

The rearrangement joins TRBV19 to TRBJ1-1; possible D gene TRBD1, 6 bases. The germline V and J ends were trimmed by 3 bases and 1 base, with 12 bases remaining between them. Germline loops: CDR1 LNHDA, CDR2 SQIVND (reference sequence). The CDR3 consists of 15 residues. In DNA, the CDR3 is TGTGCCAGTAGTATCGACAGGAGTTCGAACACTGAAGCTTTCTTT. It specifies CASSIDRSSNTEAFF.

The chain links TRBV27 to TRBJ2-3; 7 bases align to TRBD2. The germline V gene has CDR1 MNHEY and CDR2 SMNVEV (reference sequence). J was trimmed by 1 base and V by 7 bases; bases with no gene match: 11. This CDR3 comprises 16 residues. The DNA for the CDR3 is TGTGCCAGCACAGTGGGAGGGAGGGGTGGCACAGATACGCAGTATTTT. It yields the protein CASTVGGRGGTDTQYF.

The chain employs TRBV10-1 and TRBJ2-1; 12 nucleotides match TRBD2. With V trimmed by 1 base and J by 0 bases, 1 base remained unmatched. CDR3 length: 17 residues. Germline CDR1 WNHNN, CDR2 SYGVQD (reference sequence). This chain's CDR3 is CASSELTSGSSYNEQFF. DNA for the CDR3: TGCGCCAGCAGTGAGTTGACTAGCGGGAGCTCCTACAATGAGCAGTTCTTC.

The chain recombines TRBV28 with TRBJ1-2; possibly TRBD1 for D (6 bases). The CDR3 loop spans 14 amino acids. Per the germline V gene, CDR1 is MDHEN and CDR2 is SYDVKM. With 9 bases removed from V and 3 bases from J, the gap between germline ends came to 17 bases. The CDR3 DNA reads TGTGCCAGTTGGGGGTCGACAGGATACTATGGCTACACCTTC. Translated: CASWGSTGYYGYTF.

The chain uses TRBV11-3 and TRBJ2-1; 7 bases line up with TRBD1. The CDR3 loop spans 12 amino acids. The V gene end was trimmed by 4 bases and the J gene end by 7 bases; junction bases not matched to a gene: 1. Germline CDR1 SGHNT, CDR2 YENEEA. The CDR3, as DNA: TGTGCCAGCAGCTCACAGGGGAATGAGCAGTTCTTC. Translating gives CASSSQGNEQFF.